This entry lists 10 T cell receptor beta chains sequenced from one sample in a study of prognosis after radiotherapy for stage I lung cancer. The authors amplified TCR beta CDR3 from genomic DNA using two-round multiplex PCR. The first round of PCR was done with primers that matched each TRBV and TRBJ gene. TCRdb re-derived calls from the multiplex PCR reads in MiXCR, one entry per CDR3 protein. The sample holds about 27,000 distinct CDR3 sequences, 25% to 35% seen once. This specimen was PBMCs, taken before or after stereotactic body radiation therapy (not recorded which). These receptors originate from a donor aged 50 or older with non-small cell lung cancer.

This clonotype was observed many times. The V gene is TRBV2, the J gene TRBJ1-2; D might be TRBD1 (5 bases). V lost 4 bases, J lost 8 bases, and 14 bases lay in between. Germline CDR1 and CDR2: SNHLY and FYNNEI. This CDR3 region has 13 residues. CDR3 sequence reads: CASSGRGIGGYTF. CDR3 bases: TGTGCCAGCAGTGGTCGGGGCATTGGGGGCTACACCTTC. The full variable domain, rest sourced from reference TRBV2 and TRBJ1-2, is EPEVTQTPSHQVTQMGQEVILRCVPISNHLYFYWYRQILGQKVEFLVSFYNNEISEKSEIFDDQFSVERPDGSNFTLKIRSTKLEDSAMYFCASSGRGIGGYTFGSGTRLTVV.

This clonotype has a count of ten or more. The chain employs TRBV11-3 and TRBJ2-6; no firm D call. Germline V lookup: CDR1 SGHNT, CDR2 YENEEA. The V end was cut by 3 bases, the J end by 0 bases, with 9 bases between. The CDR3 extends over 16 amino acids. The CDR3 region is CASSLGSVSGANVLTF. CDR3 nucleotides: TGTGCCAGCAGCTTGGGTTCGGTCTCTGGGGCCAACGTCCTGACTTTC.

The gene calls are TRBV4-2 and TRBJ2-5; TRBD2 matches at 8 bases. The CDR3 loop spans 15 amino acids. After removal of 0 bases from V and 4 bases from J, the junction contained 4 bases not matched to a gene. The germline V gene has CDR1 LGHNA and CDR2 YNFKEQ. The CDR3 region has the DNA TGTGCCAGCAGCCAAGATCAGCTAGCGGGAGAGACCCAGTACTTC. Encoded protein: CASSQDQLAGETQYF.

The rearrangement links TRBV6-1 to TRBJ2-1; D not certain. This CDR3 has 15 residues. Germline V CDR1 and CDR2: MNHNS, SASEGT. With 1 base removed from V and 3 bases from J, the gap between germline ends came to 10 bases. CDR3 in amino acids: CASSEGRSDYNEQFF. CDR3 in DNA: TGTGCCAGCAGTGAAGGGCGATCCGACTACAATGAGCAGTTCTTC.

The V call is TRBV5-4, the J call TRBJ2-1; D is uncertain. Germline CDR1 is SGHNT and CDR2 is YYREEE (reference sequence). V lost 0 bases and J 9 bases, leaving 7 bases between the germline ends. There are 12 residues in the CDR3. This CDR3 is CASSLDYTEQFF. In nucleotides, the CDR3 is TGTGCCAGCAGCTTGGACTATACTGAGCAGTTCTTC.

This clonotype occurred many times. The chain joins TRBV30 to TRBJ1-6; D uncertain. CDR1 and CDR2 from the germline V gene are GTSNPN and SVGIG (reference sequence). Trimming cost V 2 bases and J 0 bases, with 8 bases left between them. The CDR3 is made up of 15 amino acids. CDR3 protein: CAWSRRSSYNSPLHF. The CDR3 DNA reads TGTGCCTGGAGTAGAAGGAGCTCCTATAATTCACCCCTCCACTTT.

Note on this clonotype: A far larger clone lies a single base away; this is likely a read error. This chain connects TRBV6-1 to TRBJ2-5; weak D call: TRBD1 (6 bases). This CDR3 contains 16 residues. Trimming took 8 bases from V and 2 from J, leaving 21 bases between them. Germline V gene data show CDR1 as MNHNS and CDR2 as SASEGT. In DNA form, the CDR3 reads TGTGCCAGCCACACCCGGGACATGATGACACAAGAGACCCAGTACTTC. Encoded protein: CASHTRDMMTQETQYF.

This clonotype was seen at least ten times. The chain uses TRBV19 and TRBJ1-6, with 7 nucleotides matching TRBD1. The V and J ends lost 7 bases and 9 bases, in that order; junction bases with no gene match: 12. The germline CDR1 and CDR2 sequences are LNHDA and SQIVND (reference sequence). The CDR3 is 15 residues long. The DNA for the CDR3 is TGTGCCAGTACCCCTACCGGGACAGATTTTTCACCCCTCCACTTT. Protein product: CASTPTGTDFSPLHF.

At least ten counts were recorded for this clonotype. The V call is TRBV6-2 or TRBV6-3, the J call TRBJ2-3; TRBD2 agrees at 16 bases. Germline V gives CDR1 MNHEY, CDR2 SVGEGT. The length of the CDR3 is 16 residues. The junction had 3 bases not matched to a gene; V was cut back by 3 bases and J by 6 bases. CDR3 sequence (DNA): TGTGCCAGCAGTTATGGGACTAGCGGGGGGGCGGATACGCAGTATTTT. This sequence encodes CASSYGTSGGADTQYF.

This clonotype was picked up many times. The chain links TRBV20-1 to TRBJ2-7; tentative D call: TRBD1 (5 bases). The CDR3 length is 12 residues. Trimming took off 4 bases at V and 3 bases at J, with 10 bases between the two ends. Germline V gives CDR1 DFQATT, CDR2 SNEGSKA (reference sequence). CDR3 sequence: CSANDRGYEQYF. In nucleotides, the CDR3 is TGCAGTGCTAACGACAGAGGCTACGAGCAGTACTTC.